This passage covers 8 T cell receptor beta chains from one sample sequenced in a study of T cell clonality in common variable immunodeficiency. Study-wide points: Common variable immunodeficiency TCR beta sequences reportedly had fewer deletions and N-nucleotide insertions.

Their specific antigens are unknown. The method was immunoSEQ multiplex PCR; TCRdb's version includes in-frame clones alone and lacks a portion of them. Reported are about 15,000 clones, none seen only once; the ten largest carry approximately 12%. The sequenced sample was peripheral blood mononuclear cells. The receptors originated from a human donor with common variable immunodeficiency.

Details on this clone: The read ends 3 residues shy of where the CDR3 ends; the end is completed using the germline J gene. The rearrangement joins TRBV19 to TRBJ2-5; D might be TRBD1 (6 bases). CDR3 size: 15 residues. Trimming cost V 4 bases and J 1 base, with 13 bases left between them. Germline loops: CDR1 LNHDA, CDR2 SQIVND (reference sequence). The CDR3 loop reads CASSTSGALQETQYF. The CDR3 bases that were read are TGTGCCAGTAGTACTTCAGGGGCTCTCCAAGAGACC.

Worth noting for this clone: Read coverage stops 3 residues before the CDR3 terminus; the germline J gene supplies the remainder. This chain connects TRBV18 to TRBJ1-2, with TRBD1 matching over 10 bases. After removal of 5 bases from V and 4 bases from J, the junction contained 4 bases not matched to a gene. The germline V gene encodes CDR1 KGHSH and CDR2 LQKENI. The CDR3 is 14 residues long. The CDR3 spells CASSETGGTYGYTF. The CDR3 DNA, read in part, is TGTGCCAGCTCAGAGACAGGGGGCACCTATGGC.

In regard to this clone: Read data end 3 residues before the CDR3 end; the end is taken from the germline J gene. The chain couples TRBV19 to TRBJ2-4, with a possible D match to TRBD2 (5 bases). The CDR3 has 13 amino acids. The V gene lost 1 base and the J gene lost 9 bases, with 10 bases spanning the gap. Germline loops: CDR1 LNHDA, CDR2 SQIVND (reference sequence). The CDR3 sequence: CASSIATGSIQYF. CDR3 DNA, as far as it was read: TGTGCCAGTAGTATAGCAACGGGGAGCATT.

For this clone: The CDR3 end lies 3 residues beyond the end of the read and is filled in from the germline J gene. The chain recombines TRBV7-7 with TRBJ2-7; 7 nucleotides match TRBD1. The V gene end was trimmed by 5 bases and the J gene end by 0 bases; junction bases not matched to a gene: 7. The length of the CDR3 is 15 residues. The germline gives CDR1 SSHAT, CDR2 FNYEAQ (reference sequence). The DNA read from the CDR3 is TGTGCCAGCAGCCGAGGGGGCGGAACCTCCTACGAG. This translates into CASSRGGGTSYE. The entire CDR3 sequence reads CASSRGGGTSYEQYF.

This clone was detected only a few times. The CDR3 protein is CAWSRGGNSPLHF. The DNA read from the CDR3 is TGTGCCTGGAGTCGCGGTGGAAATTCACCC. This chain joins TRBV30 and TRBJ1-6, with D hard to call. The CDR3 goes on 3 residues after the read ends, and that part is filled in from the germline J gene. Germline lookup yields CDR1 GTSNPN and CDR2 SVGIG (reference sequence). The CDR3 totals 13 residues. V was trimmed by 2 bases and J by 7 bases, leaving 9 bases between them.

This clone has a count of ten or more. The read is 3 residues too short to cover the CDR3 end, so that end is filled in from the germline J gene. The rearrangement links TRBV7-3 to TRBJ2-1; 12 nucleotides align to TRBD2. The CDR3 length is 15 residues. CDR1 and CDR2 (germline): SGHTA, FQGTGA. After removal of 2 bases from V and 4 bases from J, the junction contained 0 bases not matched to a gene. The sequenced part of the CDR3 DNA is TGTGCCAGCAGCTTACTAGCGGGAGGGTACAATGAG. Protein: CASSLLAGGYNE. The entire CDR3 protein is CASSLLAGGYNEQFF.

Regarding this clone: The sequenced fragment ends 3 residues before the CDR3 boundary, so the rest is inferred from the germline J gene. The rearrangement links TRBV30 to TRBJ1-2; weak D call: TRBD1 (6 bases). This CDR3 is built from 12 residues. From germline, CDR1 is GTSNPN and CDR2 SVGIG (reference sequence). The CDR3 sequence is CAWRGGGGGYTF. The CDR3 DNA, read in part, is TGTGCCTGGCGAGGGGGTGGTGGGGGC.

This clone showed up just a few times. The DNA ends 3 residues before the CDR3 does, and the rest of the CDR3 is filled in from the germline J gene. V usage is TRBV7-2 and J usage is TRBJ1-1; possible D gene TRBD1, 5 bases. This CDR3 is built from 14 residues. CDR1 is SGHTA, CDR2 FQGNSA, per germline. The ends were cut back, 4 bases at V and 2 bases at J, with 11 bases in the middle. The CDR3 here is CASSYNRKNTEAFF. Incomplete CDR3 DNA: TGTGCCAGCAGCTATAACAGGAAAAACACTGAA.